This T cell receptor beta chain is from a study of spatial heterogeneity in lung cancer. Looked up from germline, CDR1 is LGHNT and CDR2 is FRNRAP. Trimming removed 2 bases from V and 5 bases from J; junction bases left unmatched: 3. This CDR3 has 14 amino acids. Time point defined: sample taken at primary tumor resection. The cohort: 70 to 75 early-stage, untreated non-small cell lung cancer patients. Tumor, nontumor lung or frozen PBMC supplied whole RNA that was sequenced unsorted. This clonotype has a count of ten or more. Every TCR cDNA molecule bore a unique molecular identifier. TCRdb analysed the 5' RACE reads with MiXCR anew, one entry per CDR3 protein. Counted here are roughly 39,000 distinct CDR3 sequences, 6.5% to 9.5% occurring once; the ten biggest clones make up under 30%.

The source of this sequence is a male donor with early-stage non-small cell lung cancer. Here the sequenced sample was PBMCs, taken at surgery. The chain recombines TRBV12-5 with TRBJ2-5, with 9 positions matching TRBD1. The CDR3: CASGLTGGLETQYF. CDR3 DNA: TGTGCTAGTGGTTTGACAGGGGGCTTGGAGACCCAGTACTTC.